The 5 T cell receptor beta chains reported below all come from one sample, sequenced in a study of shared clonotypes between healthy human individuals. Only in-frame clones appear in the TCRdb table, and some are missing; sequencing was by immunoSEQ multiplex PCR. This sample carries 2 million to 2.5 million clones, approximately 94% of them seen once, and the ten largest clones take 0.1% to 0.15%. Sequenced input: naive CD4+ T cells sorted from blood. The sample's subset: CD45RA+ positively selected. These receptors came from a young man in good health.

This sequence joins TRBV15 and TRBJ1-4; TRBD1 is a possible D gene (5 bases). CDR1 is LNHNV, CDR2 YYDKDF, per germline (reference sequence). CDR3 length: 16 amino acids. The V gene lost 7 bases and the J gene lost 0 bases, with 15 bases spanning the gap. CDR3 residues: CATKGHGDPTNEKLFF. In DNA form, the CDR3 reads TGTGCCACCAAGGGTCATGGGGACCCAACTAATGAAAAACTGTTTTTT.

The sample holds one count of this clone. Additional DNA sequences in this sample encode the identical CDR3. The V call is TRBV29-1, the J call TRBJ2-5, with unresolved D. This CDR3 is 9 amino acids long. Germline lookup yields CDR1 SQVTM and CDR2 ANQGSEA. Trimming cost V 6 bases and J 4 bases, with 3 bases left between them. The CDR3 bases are TGCAGCGTCGGAGAGACCCAGTACTTC. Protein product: CSVGETQYF.

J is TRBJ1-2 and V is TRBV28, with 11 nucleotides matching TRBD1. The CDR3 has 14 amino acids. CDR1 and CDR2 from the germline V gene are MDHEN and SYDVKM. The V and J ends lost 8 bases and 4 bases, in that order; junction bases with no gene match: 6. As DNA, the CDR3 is TGTGCCAGCGGGACAGGGGGAGCCACCTATGGCTACACCTTC. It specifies CASGTGGATYGYTF.

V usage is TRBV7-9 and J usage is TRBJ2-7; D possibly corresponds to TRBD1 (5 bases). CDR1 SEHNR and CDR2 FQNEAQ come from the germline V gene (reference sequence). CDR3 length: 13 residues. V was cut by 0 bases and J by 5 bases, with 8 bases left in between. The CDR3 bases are TGTGCCAGCAGCTTAGCGGGGCAGCACGAGCAGTACTTC. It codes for CASSLAGQHEQYF. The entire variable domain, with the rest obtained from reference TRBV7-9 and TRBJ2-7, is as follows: DTGVSQNPRHKITKRGQNVTFRCDPISEHNRLYWYRQTLGQGPEFLTYFQNEAQLEKSRLLSDRFSAERPKGSFSTLEIQRTEQGDSAMYLCASSLAGQHEQYFGPGTRLTVT.

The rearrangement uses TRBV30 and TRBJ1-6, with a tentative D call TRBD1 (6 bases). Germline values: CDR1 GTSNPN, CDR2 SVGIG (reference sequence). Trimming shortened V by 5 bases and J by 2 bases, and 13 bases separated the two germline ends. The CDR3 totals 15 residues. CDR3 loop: CAWGGSGTYNSPLHF. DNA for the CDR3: TGTGCCTGGGGGGGCAGTGGCACCTATAATTCACCCCTCCACTTT.